This T cell receptor beta chain was sequenced for a study of spatial heterogeneity in lung cancer. TCRdb reprocessed the 5' RACE reads via MiXCR and lists one record per CDR3 protein. The sample shows about 17,000 distinct CDR3 sequences, 19% of them seen only once. The V and J ends lost 2 bases and 6 bases respectively, with 14 bases between them. The germline CDR1 and CDR2 sequences are SGHVS and FQNEAQ. CDR3 length: 15 residues. This clonotype was observed a handful of times. As for time point: sample taken at primary tumor resection. Whole RNA, isolated from tumor, nontumor lung or frozen PBMC, was sequenced without prior sorting. Just over 70 TRACERx patients with early, untreated non-small cell lung cancer donated samples.

The sequence came from a male donor with early-stage non-small cell lung cancer. This material consisted of PBMCs, taken at surgery. V usage is TRBV7-8 and J usage is TRBJ2-1, with a possible D match to TRBD1 (5 bases). The CDR3 DNA reads TGTGCCAGCAGCTTAACAGGAAGGCCCGGCAATGAGCAGTTCTTC. Translated: CASSLTGRPGNEQFF. The full variable domain, in which reference TRBV7-8 and TRBJ2-1 provide the parts outside the CDR3, is GAGVSQSPRYKVAKRGQDVALRCDPISGHVSLFWYQQALGQGPEFLTYFQNEAQLDKSGLPSDRFFAERPEGSVSTLKIQRTQQEDSAVYLCASSLTGRPGNEQFFGPGTRLTVL.